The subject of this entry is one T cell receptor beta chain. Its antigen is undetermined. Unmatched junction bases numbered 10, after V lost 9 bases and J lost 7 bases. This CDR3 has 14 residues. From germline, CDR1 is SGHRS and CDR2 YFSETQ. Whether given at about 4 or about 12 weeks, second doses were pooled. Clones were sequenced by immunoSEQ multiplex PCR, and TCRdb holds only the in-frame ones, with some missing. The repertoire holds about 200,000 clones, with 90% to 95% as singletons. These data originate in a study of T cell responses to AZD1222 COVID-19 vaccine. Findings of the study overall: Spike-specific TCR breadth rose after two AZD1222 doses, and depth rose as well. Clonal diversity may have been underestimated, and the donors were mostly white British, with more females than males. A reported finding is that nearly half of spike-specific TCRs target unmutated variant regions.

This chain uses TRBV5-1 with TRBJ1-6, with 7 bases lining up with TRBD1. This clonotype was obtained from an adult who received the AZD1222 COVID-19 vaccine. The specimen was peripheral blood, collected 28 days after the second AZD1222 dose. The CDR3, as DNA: TGCGCCACCTCCCCGGGACAGCAGAATTCACCCCTCCACTTT. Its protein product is CATSPGQQNSPLHF.